The clone carrying this T cell receptor (beta chain) was recorded once. Its matching antigen is unknown. A read error may explain this, as a much larger clone is one base away. This entry belongs to a study of blood T cells in healthy people across ages. It was with a sample-barcoded 5' primer and a J-beta primer mix that a second PCR of about 7 to 12 cycles was run. TCRdb fed the 5' RACE reads into MiXCR, producing one record per CDR3 protein. This sample has about 380,000 distinct CDR3 sequences; about 52% occur once, and the top ten carry under 60%. The germline V gene encodes CDR1 SGHTA and CDR2 FQGNSA. This CDR3 has 13 residues. The donors, healthy Caucasians from Russia, were aged 6 to 90. Each of the donors had roughly 9.7 milliliters of peripheral blood drawn into EDTA-treated Vacutainer tubes. Study-wide results and limits: Per million T cells, the diversity of TCR beta decreased roughly linearly as age advanced. A conclusive naive versus antigen-experienced comparison was prevented by the unsorted PBMCs.

The clonotype originates from a man between 60 and 75 years old in good health. V usage is TRBV7-2 and J usage is TRBJ1-5; the D is unclear. The sample comprised blood. The CDR3 sequence is CACSPYSNQPQHF. CDR3 DNA: TGTGCCTGCAGCCCCTATAGCAATCAGCCCCAGCATTTT.